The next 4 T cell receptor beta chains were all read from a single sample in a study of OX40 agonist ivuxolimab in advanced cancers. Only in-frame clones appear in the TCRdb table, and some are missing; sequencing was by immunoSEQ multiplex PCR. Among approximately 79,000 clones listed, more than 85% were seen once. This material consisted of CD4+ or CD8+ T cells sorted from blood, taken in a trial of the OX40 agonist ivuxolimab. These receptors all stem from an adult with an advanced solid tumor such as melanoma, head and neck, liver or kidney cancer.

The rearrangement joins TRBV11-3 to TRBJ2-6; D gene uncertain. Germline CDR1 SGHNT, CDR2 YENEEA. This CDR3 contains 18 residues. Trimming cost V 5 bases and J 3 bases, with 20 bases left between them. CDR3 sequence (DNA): TGTGCCAGCAGCCCAGCGTTCCCTGAAGCCGGTGGGGCCAACGTCCTGACTTTC. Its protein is CASSPAFPEAGGANVLTF.

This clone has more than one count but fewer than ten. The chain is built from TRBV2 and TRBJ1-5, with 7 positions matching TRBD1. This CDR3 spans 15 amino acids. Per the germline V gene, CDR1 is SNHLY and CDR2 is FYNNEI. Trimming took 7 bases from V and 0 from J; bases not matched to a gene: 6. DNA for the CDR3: TGTGCCAGCAAAGGGGGCGGCCATAGCAATCAGCCCCAGCATTTT. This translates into CASKGGGHSNQPQHF.

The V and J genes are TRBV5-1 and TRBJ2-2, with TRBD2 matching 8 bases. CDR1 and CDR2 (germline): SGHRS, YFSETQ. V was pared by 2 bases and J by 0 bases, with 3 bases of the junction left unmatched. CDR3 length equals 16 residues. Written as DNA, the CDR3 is TGCGCCAGCAGCTTCGGACTAGCCTCGAACACCGGGGAGCTGTTTTTT. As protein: CASSFGLASNTGELFF.

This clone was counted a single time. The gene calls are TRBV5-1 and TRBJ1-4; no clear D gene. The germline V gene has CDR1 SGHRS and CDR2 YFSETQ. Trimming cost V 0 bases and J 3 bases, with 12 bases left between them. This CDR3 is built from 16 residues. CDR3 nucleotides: TGCGCCAGCAGCTTGGCCGGAGGGAGCGCTAATGAAAAACTGTTTTTT. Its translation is CASSLAGGSANEKLFF.